This is a list of T cell receptor beta chains from one sample in a study of blood T cell repertoires in COVID-19. TCRdb keeps only in-frame clones here, not all; method: immunoSEQ multiplex PCR. This sample has about 110,000 clones, with 75% to 80% found just once. The specimen sequenced was peripheral blood. Receptors originate from an elderly woman with active or convalescent COVID-19. Each CDR3 is given with its conserved first and last residue. The order of the fields is clone size, V gene, J gene, D gene, CDR3 protein, CDR3 DNA. D genes are given only for firm matches. Expanded clones get a size class; other rows say once, few or many, or leave the size out.

abundance: -; v_gene: TRBV5-1; j_gene: TRBJ2-7; d_gene: -; CDR3aa: CASSFAGFTYEQYF; CDR3nt: TGCGCCAGCAGCTTTGCAGGGTTCACCTACGAGCAGTACTTC
abundance: few; v_gene: TRBV5-1; j_gene: TRBJ2-1; d_gene: -; CDR3aa: CASSSGWSSYNEQFF; CDR3nt: TGCGCCAGCAGCTCTGGGTGGAGCTCCTACAATGAGCAGTTCTTC
abundance: -; v_gene: TRBV13; j_gene: TRBJ2-1; d_gene: -; CDR3aa: CASSLVREQFF; CDR3nt: TGTGCCAGCAGCTTAGTACGGGAGCAGTTCTTC
abundance: few; v_gene: TRBV30; j_gene: TRBJ1-4; d_gene: -; CDR3aa: CAWSVLGREGEKLFF; CDR3nt: TGTGCCTGGAGTGTACTAGGCAGGGAGGGGGAAAAACTGTTTTTT
abundance: -; v_gene: TRBV2; j_gene: TRBJ2-4; d_gene: -; CDR3aa: CAIRGGQAKNIQYF; CDR3nt: TGTGCCATCAGAGGGGGACAAGCCAAAAACATTCAGTACTTC
abundance: -; v_gene: TRBV7-9; j_gene: TRBJ2-1; d_gene: -; CDR3aa: CASSLRQISYNEQFF; CDR3nt: TGTGCCAGCAGCTTAAGACAGATCTCCTACAATGAGCAGTTCTTC
abundance: -; v_gene: TRBV4-1; j_gene: TRBJ1-2; d_gene: TRBD1; CDR3aa: CASSLMGTGGYGYTF; CDR3nt: TGCGCCAGCAGCCTAATGGGGACAGGGGGATATGGCTACACCTTC
abundance: -; v_gene: TRBV5-1; j_gene: TRBJ1-1; d_gene: -; CDR3aa: CASSPRTVNTEAFF; CDR3nt: TGCGCCAGCAGCCCGAGAACAGTTAACACTGAAGCTTTCTTT
abundance: -; v_gene: TRBV25-1; j_gene: TRBJ2-2; d_gene: -; CDR3aa: CASSPGNTGELFF; CDR3nt: TGTGCCAGCAGTCCAGGGAACACCGGGGAGCTGTTTTTT
abundance: many; v_gene: TRBV7-3; j_gene: TRBJ2-1; d_gene: TRBD1; CDR3aa: CASSRGQANNEQFF; CDR3nt: TGTGCCAGCAGCCGGGGACAGGCCAACAATGAGCAGTTCTTC
abundance: -; v_gene: TRBV21-1; j_gene: TRBJ2-1; d_gene: -; CDR3aa: CASSILGTSGRAFNEQFF; CDR3nt: TGTGCCAGCAGCATCCTCGGGACTAGCGGGAGGGCTTTCAATGAGCAGTTCTTC
abundance: -; v_gene: TRBV18; j_gene: TRBJ2-5; d_gene: TRBD2; CDR3aa: CASSPPLVGVAGEETQYF; CDR3nt: TGTGCCAGCTCACCACCCCTGGTTGGAGTAGCGGGAGAAGAGACCCAGTACTTC
abundance: many; v_gene: TRBV19; j_gene: TRBJ2-5; d_gene: TRBD2; CDR3aa: CASNRGLAGVETQYF; CDR3nt: TGTGCCAGTAACCGGGGACTAGCGGGAGTGGAGACCCAGTACTTC
abundance: once; v_gene: TRBV7-9; j_gene: TRBJ2-1; d_gene: -; CDR3aa: CASSSPTGRNEQFF; CDR3nt: TGTGCCAGCAGCTCACCGACAGGGAGGAATGAGCAGTTCTTC
abundance: -; v_gene: TRBV9; j_gene: TRBJ2-7; d_gene: TRBD1; CDR3aa: CASSARTGTGAYEQYF; CDR3nt: TGTGCCAGCAGCGCCAGAACCGGGACAGGGGCCTACGAGCAGTACTTC
abundance: -; v_gene: TRBV19; j_gene: TRBJ1-2; d_gene: TRBD1; CDR3aa: CASSIQGAKSHGYTF; CDR3nt: TGTGCCAGTAGTATCCAGGGGGCGAAATCCCATGGCTACACCTTC
abundance: -; v_gene: TRBV5-5; j_gene: TRBJ2-7; d_gene: -; CDR3aa: CASSLAAGASLEQYF; CDR3nt: TGTGCCAGCAGCTTGGCGGCAGGGGCCTCCCTCGAGCAGTACTTC
abundance: -; v_gene: TRBV6-5; j_gene: TRBJ1-4; d_gene: -; CDR3aa: CASSRDEKLFF; CDR3nt: TGTGCCAGCAGTCGGGATGAAAAACTGTTTTTT
abundance: -; v_gene: TRBV18; j_gene: TRBJ2-3; d_gene: TRBD2; CDR3aa: CASSTYSSGSKDTQYF; CDR3nt: TGTGCCAGCTCAACCTACTCTAGCGGGAGTAAAGATACGCAGTATTTT
abundance: -; v_gene: TRBV6-4; j_gene: TRBJ2-3; d_gene: -; CDR3aa: CASRNLPTSGTRTDTQYF; CDR3nt: TGTGCCAGCAGGAACCTACCAACAAGCGGTACTCGCACAGATACGCAGTATTTT
abundance: -; v_gene: TRBV6-6; j_gene: TRBJ1-2; d_gene: -; CDR3aa: CASSPGRDYGYTF; CDR3nt: TGTGCCAGCAGTCCCGGCAGGGACTATGGCTACACCTTC
abundance: few; v_gene: TRBV2; j_gene: TRBJ1-1; d_gene: TRBD1; CDR3aa: CASSGSSIGTGAEAFF; CDR3nt: TGTGCCAGCAGTGGATCCTCAATCGGGACAGGGGCTGAAGCTTTCTTT
abundance: once; v_gene: TRBV18; j_gene: TRBJ2-3; d_gene: -; CDR3aa: CASSPYPTSTDTQYF; CDR3nt: TGTGCCAGCTCACCCTACCCAACTAGCACAGATACGCAGTATTTT
abundance: -; v_gene: TRBV2; j_gene: TRBJ1-5; d_gene: TRBD1; CDR3aa: CASSGDRVSNQPQHF; CDR3nt: TGTGCCAGCAGCGGGGACAGGGTGAGCAATCAGCCCCAGCATTTT
abundance: -; v_gene: TRBV21-1; j_gene: TRBJ2-1; d_gene: -; CDR3aa: CASSKAGAGGFDEQFF; CDR3nt: TGTGCCAGCAGCAAAGCAGGGGCGGGAGGGTTCGATGAGCAGTTCTTC
abundance: -; v_gene: TRBV7-9; j_gene: TRBJ2-5; d_gene: -; CDR3aa: CASSYPQEIQYF; CDR3nt: TGTGCCAGCAGCTACCCGCAAGAGATCCAGTACTTC
abundance: -; v_gene: TRBV4-2; j_gene: TRBJ1-2; d_gene: -; CDR3aa: CASSHLGKYSGGYTF; CDR3nt: TGTGCCAGCAGCCACCTCGGGAAATACAGTGGCGGCTACACCTTC